These 25 T cell receptor beta chains originate from one sample sequenced in a study of blood T cell repertoires in COVID-19 (dated by TCRdb to 2019 to 2021). The library was obtained by the immunoSEQ multiplex PCR assay. Sourced from immuneACCESS, this table was stored by TCRdb with only in-frame sequences that have V and J called. A share of the clones is absent; for the studies checked, an unresolved V gene accounts for under half, and the remainder has no known explanation. Within this sample are 230,000 or so clones, with about 85% of them counted one time only. The ten largest clones take up approximately 6.6% of the sample. The sequenced sample was PBMCs or T cells enriched from blood (not recorded which). The receptor source for this set is a woman between 45 and 65 years old who had been exposed to COVID-19.

The genes are TRBV4-2 and TRBJ2-1; tentative D call: TRBD1 (5 bases). With 1 base removed from V and 1 base from J, the gap between germline ends came to 11 bases. Germline CDR1 and CDR2: LGHNA and YNFKEQ. This CDR3 has 16 residues. DNA for the CDR3: TGTGCCAGCAGCCAAGGGGGCGGTGGGTCCTACAATGAGCAGTTCTTC. The encoded protein is CASSQGGGGSYNEQFF.

The chain uses TRBV12-3 or TRBV12-4 and TRBJ1-2; D unresolved. The CDR3 runs 13 residues. Between the trimmed V and J ends, which lost 0 bases and 4 bases, there was a span of 6 bases. CDR3 in DNA: TGTGCCAGCAGTTTAGCGGCCTTCTATGGCTACACCTTC. Translated, it gives CASSLAAFYGYTF.

CDR3 sequence reads: CASSTGTATAEQYF. CDR3 sequence (DNA): TGTGCCAGCAGTACCGGGACAGCAACCGCCGAGCAGTACTTC. V gene TRBV6-5 combines with J gene TRBJ2-7, with 7 bases fitting TRBD1. Germline loops: CDR1 MNHEY, CDR2 SVGAGI. The CDR3 consists of 14 residues. The trim removed 5 bases at V and 6 bases at J, leaving 10 bases unmatched.

This clone was picked up a small number of times. The chain joins TRBV29-1 to TRBJ2-7, with D possibly TRBD1 on 6 matching bases. Per the germline V gene, CDR1 is SQVTM and CDR2 is ANQGSEA. The CDR3 sequence is 13 residues long. V lost 7 bases and J lost 1, with 14 bases in between. This chain's CDR3 is CSAQDSFSYEQYF. In nucleotides, the CDR3 is TGCAGCGCCCAGGACAGTTTTTCCTACGAGCAGTACTTC.

The V and J genes are TRBV7-9 and TRBJ1-1; D gene unclear. CDR3 size: 14 residues. V lost 8 bases and J 3 bases, leaving 16 bases between the germline ends. From germline, CDR1 is SEHNR and CDR2 FQNEAQ (reference sequence). The CDR3 nucleotides are TGTGCCAGCGGGCGGGCCGGGAGGGACACTGAAGCTTTCTTT. Its protein product is CASGRAGRDTEAFF. Based on the CDR3 plus reference TRBV7-9 and TRBJ1-1, the full variable domain is DTGVSQNPRHKITKRGQNVTFRCDPISEHNRLYWYRQTLGQGPEFLTYFQNEAQLEKSRLLSDRFSAERPKGSFSTLEIQRTEQGDSAMYLCASGRAGRDTEAFFGQGTRLTVV.

In this sample, this clone turned up once. The chain has TRBV4-1 and TRBJ1-1; D remains ambiguous. V gave up 2 bases and J gave up 4 bases, with 8 bases separating them. Germline V gene lookup returns CDR1 MGHRA and CDR2 YSYEKL. This CDR3 has 13 amino acids. The CDR3: CASSQPYGTEAFF. As DNA, the CDR3 is TGCGCCAGCAGCCAACCCTATGGCACTGAAGCTTTCTTT.

The rearrangement joins TRBV6-6 to TRBJ1-5; tentatively, D is TRBD1 (6 bases). Germline CDR1 and CDR2: MNHNY and SVGAGI (reference sequence). The CDR3 consists of 16 residues. The V end lost 2 bases, the J end lost 5 bases, and 16 bases lay between the germline ends. The CDR3 coding sequence is TGTGCCAGCAGTTACCGGCGGGGGCCTTCTGATCAGCCCCAGCATTTT. It specifies CASSYRRGPSDQPQHF.

The chain uses TRBV29-1 and TRBJ1-2; 7 bases fit TRBD1. Germline CDR1 and CDR2: SQVTM and ANQGSEA. This CDR3 is built from 14 residues. The CDR3 is CSGGDRAINYGYTF. The CDR3 DNA reads TGCAGTGGTGGCGACAGGGCTATAAACTATGGCTACACCTTC.

This clone was detected a few times. This chain connects TRBV30 to TRBJ2-1; 9 bases agree with TRBD2. Germline values: CDR1 GTSNPN, CDR2 SVGIG (reference sequence). CDR3 size: 17 residues. Trimming cost V 0 bases and J 3 bases; bases outside gene matches: 9. The CDR3 region is CAWSVQRRGGIYNEQFF. CDR3 nucleotide sequence: TGTGCCTGGAGTGTCCAACGGCGGGGGGGGATCTACAATGAGCAGTTCTTC.

The chain carries TRBV30 and TRBJ2-7, with D possibly TRBD2 on 5 matching bases. Germline CDR1 GTSNPN, CDR2 SVGIG (reference sequence). V was pared by 4 bases and J by 0 bases, with 10 bases between. The CDR3 spans 13 residues. CDR3 DNA: TGTGCCTGGAATAGAGGAGGCTCCTACGAGCAGTACTTC. Translating it yields CAWNRGGSYEQYF.

The chain has TRBV27 and TRBJ1-1, with 8 positions matching TRBD1. The germline V gene encodes CDR1 MNHEY and CDR2 SMNVEV (reference sequence). The CDR3 totals 13 residues. V lost 4 bases, J lost 7 bases, and 5 bases stayed unmatched. CDR3 sequence: CASSSRGRGEAFF. The DNA of the CDR3 is TGTGCCAGCAGTTCCAGGGGGCGCGGTGAAGCTTTCTTT.

The chain recombines TRBV10-1 with TRBJ2-5; D possibly corresponds to TRBD2 (5 bases). Germline assignment: CDR1 WNHNN and CDR2 SYGVQD (reference sequence). V lost 4 bases and J 7 bases, leaving 16 bases between the germline ends. This CDR3 comprises 14 residues. CDR3 protein: CASSGAAGRGTQYF. CDR3 nucleotide sequence: TGCGCCAGCAGTGGGGCAGCTGGACGGGGGACCCAGTACTTC.

The V gene is TRBV11-2, the J gene TRBJ1-2; 9 bases fit TRBD1. The CDR3 consists of 16 residues. CDR1 and CDR2 from the germline V gene are SGHAT and FQNNGV. The V gene end was trimmed by 4 bases and the J gene end by 8 bases; junction bases not matched to a gene: 14. The CDR3: CASSSPGQGGEDGYTF. As DNA, the CDR3 is TGTGCCAGCAGCTCCCCGGGACAGGGAGGCGAGGACGGCTACACCTTC.

This chain uses TRBV2 with TRBJ1-1; D is perhaps TRBD1 (6 bases). This CDR3 contains 15 residues. Trimming shortened V by 4 bases and J by 0 bases, and 12 bases separated the two germline ends. Germline values: CDR1 SNHLY, CDR2 FYNNEI. DNA for the CDR3: TGTGCCAGCAGTGGACACAGGGAGTTGAACACTGAAGCTTTCTTT. Translating gives CASSGHRELNTEAFF. Full variable domain (rest looked up from reference TRBV2 and TRBJ1-1): EPEVTQTPSHQVTQMGQEVILRCVPISNHLYFYWYRQILGQKVEFLVSFYNNEISEKSEIFDDQFSVERPDGSNFTLKIRSTKLEDSAMYFCASSGHRELNTEAFFGQGTRLTVV.

The chain combines TRBV28 with TRBJ1-2; 7 nucleotides match TRBD1. The germline V gene encodes CDR1 MDHEN and CDR2 SYDVKM. J gave up 8 bases and V 8 bases, and 14 bases lay outside the gene matches. The CDR3 spans 14 residues. CDR3 in amino acids: CASVGGQSLGGYTF. The CDR3 coding sequence is TGTGCCAGCGTAGGGGGACAGAGTTTAGGGGGCTACACCTTC.

V and J are TRBV18 and TRBJ2-7, with 9 bases aligning to TRBD1. CDR1 and CDR2 (germline): KGHSH, LQKENI. The V and J ends lost 3 bases and 4 bases, in that order; junction bases with no gene match: 4. The CDR3 has 14 residues. The CDR3 bases are TGTGCCAGCTCACCTGCCGGGACAGGGTACGAGCAGTACTTC. This codes for CASSPAGTGYEQYF.

A single count supports this clone. This chain links TRBV28 with TRBJ1-3, with TRBD1 matching 9 bases. The CDR3 has 16 residues. The V gene end was trimmed by 8 bases and the J gene end by 4 bases; junction bases not matched to a gene: 12. Germline CDR1 and CDR2: MDHEN and SYDVKM. CDR3 sequence: CASGDTGTGLGNTIYF. In DNA form, the CDR3 reads TGTGCCAGCGGCGACACCGGGACAGGGTTGGGAAACACCATATATTTT.

This sequence joins TRBV5-1 and TRBJ1-2; tentatively, D is TRBD1 (5 bases). V gave up 3 bases and J gave up 3 bases, with 9 bases separating them. The CDR3 loop spans 13 amino acids. Germline-derived CDR1 and CDR2 are SGHRS and YFSETQ. The CDR3 DNA is TGCGCCAGCAGCTCCCGGGACTACTATGGCTACACCTTC. As protein: CASSSRDYYGYTF.

The chain uses TRBV4-1 and TRBJ1-1, with a tentative D call TRBD1 (5 bases). Trimming left V 4 bases short and J 0 bases short, with 15 bases between. This CDR3 spans 16 amino acids. Germline loops: CDR1 MGHRA, CDR2 YSYEKL. CDR3 DNA: TGCGCCAGCAGCCGAAGCGGGGCTCCAATGAACACTGAAGCTTTCTTT. Translating it yields CASSRSGAPMNTEAFF.

The chain joins TRBV27 to TRBJ2-3; 10 nucleotides line up with TRBD2. The V segment lost 1 base and the J segment 2 bases; nucleotides outside the gene matches: 9. The germline V gene has CDR1 MNHEY and CDR2 SMNVEV (reference sequence). CDR3 length equals 18 residues. The CDR3 region has the DNA TGTGCCAGCAGTTTATACCCCAAAGCGGGGGGGCCCACAGATACGCAGTATTTT. Translated, it gives CASSLYPKAGGPTDTQYF.

This clone has just one count. The chain links TRBV28 to TRBJ1-1; D unresolved. Trimming took off 7 bases at V and 1 base at J, with 22 bases between the two ends. Germline-derived CDR1 and CDR2 are MDHEN and SYDVKM. This CDR3 is 17 amino acids long. The CDR3 sequence: CASTLQKGLMTNTEAFF. The CDR3 DNA reads TGTGCCAGCACCCTTCAGAAAGGACTTATGACGAACACTGAAGCTTTCTTT.

This chain joins TRBV5-6 and TRBJ2-5; 9 bases agree with TRBD2. Unmatched junction bases numbered 9, after V lost 3 bases and J lost 0 bases. Germline lookup yields CDR1 SGHDT and CDR2 YYEEEE. This CDR3 comprises 17 residues. The CDR3 here is CASSSFQAGGYQETQYF. As DNA, the CDR3 is TGTGCCAGCAGCTCTTTTCAAGCGGGGGGATACCAAGAGACCCAGTACTTC.

The CDR3 spells CAWSFDGEVGAFF. Written as DNA, the CDR3 is TGTGCCTGGAGTTTCGACGGAGAAGTGGGAGCTTTCTTT. The gene calls are TRBV30 and TRBJ1-1; D call uncertain. Trimming left V 2 bases short and J 10 bases short, with 17 bases between. Per germline, CDR1 GTSNPN and CDR2 SVGIG (reference sequence). The CDR3 sequence is 13 residues long. Complete variable domain (other parts from reference TRBV30 and TRBJ1-1): SQTIHQWPATLVQPVGSPLSLECTVEGTSNPNLYWYRQAAGRGLQLLFYSVGIGQISSEVPQNLSASRPQDRQFILSSKKLLLSDSGFYLCAWSFDGEVGAFFGQGTRLTVV.

V usage is TRBV5-1 and J usage is TRBJ1-2, with no clear D. Trimming pared 3 bases from V and 6 bases from J, leaving 12 bases between. The length of the CDR3 is 13 residues. CDR1 is SGHRS, CDR2 YFSETQ, per germline. In nucleotides, the CDR3 is TGCGCCAGCAGCTCTTACAGTCCGGATGGCTACACCTTC. Its translation: CASSSYSPDGYTF. The full variable domain, completed using reference TRBV5-1 and TRBJ1-2, is KAGVTQTPRYLIKTRGQQVTLSCSPISGHRSVSWYQQTPGQGLQFLFEYFSETQRNKGNFPGRFSGRQFSNSRSEMNVSTLELGDSALYLCASSSYSPDGYTFGSGTRLTVV.

The chain links TRBV27 to TRBJ2-7, with D tentatively TRBD2 (5 bases). The CDR3 length is 17 residues. The V gene's germline CDR1 is MNHEY and CDR2 SMNVEV (reference sequence). V lost 7 bases and J 4 bases, leaving 26 bases between the germline ends. The CDR3 reads CASTHPPRGLGRYEQYF. As DNA, the CDR3 is TGTGCCAGCACCCACCCCCCCCGCGGGCTCGGTCGGTACGAGCAGTACTTC.